These 12 T cell receptor beta chains came from one sample sequenced in a study of T-cell memory formation after mild COVID-19. In TCRdb, the 5' RACE reads were re-called with MiXCR into one record per CDR3 protein. The data contain about 29,000 distinct CDR3 sequences, approximately 12% of them singletons. What was sequenced was PBMCs or a T cell subset sorted from them (not recorded which). All receptors come from an adult woman who had mild COVID-19 (a few samples of this study predate the infection). Cell type and time point are not known.

This clonotype came up a few times. A much larger clonotype is one base distant, so this may be a read error. V is TRBV7-2 and J is TRBJ2-5; a possible D gene is TRBD1 (6 bases). The CDR3 has 15 amino acids. Looked up from germline, CDR1 is SGHTA and CDR2 is FQGNSA. Trimming shortened V by 0 bases and J by 5 bases, and 13 bases separated the two germline ends. Here the CDR3 reads CASSLAGASSETQYF. CDR3 nucleotide sequence: TGTGCCAGCAGCTTAGCGGGGGCCTCTTCCGAGACCCAGTACTTC. Based on the CDR3 plus reference TRBV7-2 and TRBJ2-5, the full variable domain is GAGVSQSPSNKVTEKGKDVELRCDPISGHTALYWYRQSLGQGLEFLIYFQGNSAPDKSGLPSDRFSAERTGGSVSTLTIQRTQQEDSAVYLCASSLAGASSETQYFGPGTRLLVL.

This clonotype has ten or more counts. V usage is TRBV20-1 and J usage is TRBJ2-1; D is ambiguous. Trimming took 3 bases from V and 10 from J, leaving 19 bases between them. This CDR3 has 14 amino acids. Germline V CDR1 and CDR2: DFQATT, SNEGSKA (reference sequence). The CDR3 nucleotides are TGCAGTGCTAGTGTACTCCTGGGGTCAGGCGAGCAGTTCTTC. Amino acids: CSASVLLGSGEQFF.

This clonotype was found many times. V usage is TRBV5-1 and J usage is TRBJ2-1; TRBD1 might be the D (6 bases). Trimming took 1 base from V and 1 from J, leaving 15 bases between them. CDR1 is SGHRS and CDR2 is YFSETQ in the germline V gene. The length of the CDR3 is 17 residues. CDR3 bases: TGCGCCAGCAGCTTGACTACAGGGAAAGTGTCCTACAATGAGCAGTTCTTC. Amino acids: CASSLTTGKVSYNEQFF.

The chain is built from TRBV7-9 and TRBJ2-3, with D unclear. The germline V and J ends were trimmed by 3 bases and 0 bases, with 7 bases remaining between them. The CDR3 totals 14 residues. The germline CDR1 and CDR2 sequences are SEHNR and FQNEAQ (reference sequence). CDR3 protein: CASSLGKSTDTQYF. CDR3 DNA: TGTGCCAGCAGCTTGGGGAAAAGCACAGATACGCAGTATTTT.

The table lists this clonotype with many counts. The V call is TRBV12-3 or TRBV12-4, the J call TRBJ2-7; 9 bases are shared with TRBD1. The CDR3 sequence is 17 residues long. V gave up 6 bases and J gave up 2 bases; unmatched junction bases: 14. The CDR3 loop is CASRGTVGTGTTYEQYF. CDR3 coding DNA: TGTGCCAGCAGGGGAACCGTGGGGACAGGGACTACCTACGAGCAGTACTTC.

This clonotype was seen ten or more times. The genes are TRBV20-1 and TRBJ1-4; weak D call: TRBD1 (5 bases). The length of the CDR3 is 17 residues. Germline values: CDR1 DFQATT, CDR2 SNEGSKA (reference sequence). V was pared by 1 base and J by 0 bases, with 15 bases between. This CDR3 is CSARGTFDIATNEKLFF. The CDR3, as DNA: TGCAGTGCTAGAGGGACATTTGACATCGCAACTAATGAAAAACTGTTTTTT.

This clonotype occurred many times. V is TRBV5-5 and J is TRBJ1-1, with D possibly matching TRBD1 (5 bases). The CDR3 consists of 13 residues. CDR1 is SGHKS and CDR2 is YYEKEE in the germline V gene (reference sequence). Trimming took 8 bases from V and 4 from J, leaving 15 bases between them. In DNA, the CDR3 is TGTGCCAGTGCACATCGGGGACTCACTGAAGCTTTCTTT. Encoded protein: CASAHRGLTEAFF.

The table lists this clonotype with many counts. The V gene is TRBV9, the J gene TRBJ2-5; 9 bases align to TRBD2. V gave up 5 bases and J gave up 2 bases; unmatched junction bases: 10. The germline V gene has CDR1 SGDLS and CDR2 YYNGEE. This CDR3 spans 16 amino acids. CDR3 sequence: CASSAGTSPQQETQYF. DNA for the CDR3: TGTGCCAGCAGTGCCGGGACTAGCCCCCAGCAAGAGACCCAGTACTTC.

This clonotype was counted many times. The V call is TRBV5-6, the J call TRBJ2-5; TRBD2 might be the D (6 bases). V lost 4 bases to trimming and J lost 4 bases, with 23 bases between them. The CDR3 sequence is 17 residues long. Per germline, CDR1 SGHDT and CDR2 YYEEEE. The CDR3 DNA reads as TGTGCCAGCAGCCCAAATTACGGGGCCACCGGGAGAGAGACCCAGTACTTC. Translated, it gives CASSPNYGATGRETQYF.

In its sample, this clonotype was seen many times. The chain combines TRBV7-2 with TRBJ1-1; D gene unclear. Germline values: CDR1 SGHTA, CDR2 FQGNSA. This CDR3 is built from 16 residues. The V end lost 3 bases, the J end lost 1 base, and 15 bases lay between the germline ends. The CDR3 loop is CASSLSVNYRNTEAFF. The CDR3 coding sequence is TGTGCCAGCAGCTTGTCAGTTAATTATCGGAACACTGAAGCTTTCTTT.

This clonotype was counted many times. V usage is TRBV27 and J usage is TRBJ2-3, with TRBD2 identical over 13 bases. The CDR3 is 16 amino acids. The J segment lost 7 bases and the V segment lost 3 bases, leaving 7 bases of the junction unmatched. Germline CDR1 and CDR2: MNHEY and SMNVEV (reference sequence). CDR3 DNA sequence: TGTGCCAGCAGTTTCCGGACTAGCGGGAGTATCCATACGCAGTATTTT. Protein sequence: CASSFRTSGSIHTQYF.

This clonotype was detected ten times or more. The chain couples TRBV12-3 or TRBV12-4 to TRBJ2-7; D is unclear. The CDR3 is 13 amino acids. The V gene lost 5 bases and the J gene lost 3 bases, with 11 bases spanning the gap. The CDR3 region is CASSPRRLYEQYF. The CDR3 coding sequence is TGTGCCAGCAGTCCTCGCCGCCTCTACGAGCAGTACTTC.